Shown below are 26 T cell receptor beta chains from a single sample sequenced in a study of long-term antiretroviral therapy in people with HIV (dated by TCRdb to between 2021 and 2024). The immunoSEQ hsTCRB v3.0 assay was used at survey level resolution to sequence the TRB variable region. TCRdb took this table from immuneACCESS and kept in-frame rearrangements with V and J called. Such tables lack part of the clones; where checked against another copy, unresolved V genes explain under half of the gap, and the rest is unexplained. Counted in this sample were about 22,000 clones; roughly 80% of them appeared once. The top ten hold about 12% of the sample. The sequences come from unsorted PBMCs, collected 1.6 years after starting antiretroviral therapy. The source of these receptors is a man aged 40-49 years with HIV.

The CDR3 sequence: CASSPQEQFF. CDR3 sequence (DNA): TGTGCCAGCAGCCCCCAGGAGCAGTTCTTC. V gene TRBV2 combines with J gene TRBJ2-1; D unclear. There are 10 residues in the CDR3. Germline CDR1 SNHLY, CDR2 FYNNEI. V was trimmed by 6 bases and J by 10 bases, leaving 7 bases between them.

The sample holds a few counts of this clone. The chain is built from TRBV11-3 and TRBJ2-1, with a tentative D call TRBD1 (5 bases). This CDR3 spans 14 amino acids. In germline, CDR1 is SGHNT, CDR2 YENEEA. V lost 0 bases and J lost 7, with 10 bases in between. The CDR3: CASSLEPGPNEQFF. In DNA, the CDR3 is TGTGCCAGCAGCTTAGAACCAGGGCCAAATGAGCAGTTCTTC.

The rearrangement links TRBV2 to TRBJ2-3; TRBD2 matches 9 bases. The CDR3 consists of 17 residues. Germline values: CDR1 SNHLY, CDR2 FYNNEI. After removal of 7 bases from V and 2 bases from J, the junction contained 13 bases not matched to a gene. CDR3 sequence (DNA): TGTGCCAGCAAAAAGCGGGAGGTAGGGTTGGTCACAGATACGCAGTATTTT. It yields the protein CASKKREVGLVTDTQYF.

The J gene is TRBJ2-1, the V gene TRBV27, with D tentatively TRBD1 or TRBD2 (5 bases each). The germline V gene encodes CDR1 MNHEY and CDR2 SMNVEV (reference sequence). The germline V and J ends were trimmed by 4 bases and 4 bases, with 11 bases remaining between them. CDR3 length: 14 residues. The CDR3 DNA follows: TGTGCCAGCAGTTCCGGGACCGTTTACAATGAGCAGTTCTTC. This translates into CASSSGTVYNEQFF.

The CDR3 protein is CASSLATSGAQETQYF. The CDR3 coding sequence is TGTGCCAGCAGCTTAGCGACTAGCGGAGCACAAGAGACCCAGTACTTC. The chain has TRBV7-9 and TRBJ2-5, with 9 bases fitting TRBD2. The length of the CDR3 is 16 residues. The J segment lost 2 bases and the V segment lost 0 bases, leaving 4 bases of the junction unmatched. CDR1 and CDR2 (germline): SEHNR, FQNEAQ (reference sequence).

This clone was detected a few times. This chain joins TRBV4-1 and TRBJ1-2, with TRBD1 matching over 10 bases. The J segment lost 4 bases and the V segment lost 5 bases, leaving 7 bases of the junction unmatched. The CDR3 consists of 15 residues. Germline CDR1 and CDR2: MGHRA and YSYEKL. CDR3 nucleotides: TGCGCCAGCAGCGCCTCGGGACAGGGGTTCTATGGCTACACCTTC. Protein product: CASSASGQGFYGYTF.

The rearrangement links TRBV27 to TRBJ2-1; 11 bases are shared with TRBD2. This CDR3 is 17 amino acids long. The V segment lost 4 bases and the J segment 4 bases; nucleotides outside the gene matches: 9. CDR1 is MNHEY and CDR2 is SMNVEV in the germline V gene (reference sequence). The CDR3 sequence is CASSSLSSGRTYNEQFF. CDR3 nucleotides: TGTGCCAGCAGTTCACTATCTAGCGGGAGGACTTACAATGAGCAGTTCTTC.

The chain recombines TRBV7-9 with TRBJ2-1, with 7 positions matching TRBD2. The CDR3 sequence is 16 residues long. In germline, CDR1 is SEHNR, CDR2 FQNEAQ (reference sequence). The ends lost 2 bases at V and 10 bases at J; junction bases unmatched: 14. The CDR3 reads CASSLKGPHQGGEQFF. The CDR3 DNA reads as TGTGCCAGCAGCTTAAAAGGGCCACACCAGGGAGGGGAGCAGTTCTTC. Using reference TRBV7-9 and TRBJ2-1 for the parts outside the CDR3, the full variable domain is DTGVSQNPRHKITKRGQNVTFRCDPISEHNRLYWYRQTLGQGPEFLTYFQNEAQLEKSRLLSDRFSAERPKGSFSTLEIQRTEQGDSAMYLCASSLKGPHQGGEQFFGPGTRLTVL.

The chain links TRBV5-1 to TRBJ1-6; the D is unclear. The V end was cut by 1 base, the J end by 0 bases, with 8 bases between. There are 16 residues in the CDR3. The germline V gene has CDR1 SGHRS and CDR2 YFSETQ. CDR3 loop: CASSLYQSSYNSPLHF. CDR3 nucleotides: TGCGCCAGCAGCTTGTACCAGAGCTCCTATAATTCACCCCTCCACTTT.

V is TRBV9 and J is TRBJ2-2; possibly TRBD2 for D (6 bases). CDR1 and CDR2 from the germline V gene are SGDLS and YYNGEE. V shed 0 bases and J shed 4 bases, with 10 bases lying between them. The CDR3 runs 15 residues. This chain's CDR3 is CASSVAGDGTGELFF. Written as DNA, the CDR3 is TGTGCCAGCAGCGTAGCGGGAGACGGCACCGGGGAGCTGTTTTTT.

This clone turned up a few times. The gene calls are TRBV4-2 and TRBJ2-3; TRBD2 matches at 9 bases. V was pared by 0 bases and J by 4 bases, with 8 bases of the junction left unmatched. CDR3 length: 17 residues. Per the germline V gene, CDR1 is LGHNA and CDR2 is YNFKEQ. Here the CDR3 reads CASSQDGSGGGADTQYF. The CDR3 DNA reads TGTGCCAGCAGCCAAGATGGTAGCGGGGGCGGGGCAGATACGCAGTATTTT.

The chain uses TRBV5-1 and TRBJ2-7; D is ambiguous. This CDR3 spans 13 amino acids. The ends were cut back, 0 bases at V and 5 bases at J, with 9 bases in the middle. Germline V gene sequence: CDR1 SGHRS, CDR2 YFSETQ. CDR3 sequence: CASSLEVGDEQYF. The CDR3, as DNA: TGCGCCAGCAGCTTGGAAGTGGGTGACGAGCAGTACTTC.

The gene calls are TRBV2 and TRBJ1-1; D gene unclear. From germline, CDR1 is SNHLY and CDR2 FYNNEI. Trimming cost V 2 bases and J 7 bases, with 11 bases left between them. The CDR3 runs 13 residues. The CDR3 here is CASSERVYNEAFF. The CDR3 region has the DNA TGTGCCAGCAGTGAAAGGGTCTACAATGAAGCTTTCTTT.

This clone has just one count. The CDR3 sequence is CASSTGSGANVLTF. The CDR3 DNA sequence: TGTGCCAGCAGTACAGGGTCTGGGGCCAACGTCCTGACTTTC. The chain combines TRBV2 with TRBJ2-6; D possibly corresponds to TRBD1 (6 bases). Trimming removed 5 bases from V and 1 base from J, with 6 bases in between. This CDR3 region has 14 residues. The germline V gene encodes CDR1 SNHLY and CDR2 FYNNEI.

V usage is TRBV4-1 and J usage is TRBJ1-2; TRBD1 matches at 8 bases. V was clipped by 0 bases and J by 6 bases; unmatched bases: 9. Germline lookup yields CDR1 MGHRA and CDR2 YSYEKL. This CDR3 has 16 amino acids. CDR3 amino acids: CASSQDGQGMPNGYTF. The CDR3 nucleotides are TGCGCCAGCAGCCAAGATGGACAGGGAATGCCTAATGGCTACACCTTC.

Written as DNA, the CDR3 is TGTGCCAGCAGTTTCGGACAGGGGAATCAGCCCCAGCATTTT. Its translation is CASSFGQGNQPQHF. The V gene is TRBV28, the J gene TRBJ1-5; 9 bases are shared with TRBD1. The J segment lost 4 bases and the V segment lost 3 bases, leaving 1 base of the junction unmatched. The CDR3 loop spans 14 amino acids. The germline V gene has CDR1 MDHEN and CDR2 SYDVKM.

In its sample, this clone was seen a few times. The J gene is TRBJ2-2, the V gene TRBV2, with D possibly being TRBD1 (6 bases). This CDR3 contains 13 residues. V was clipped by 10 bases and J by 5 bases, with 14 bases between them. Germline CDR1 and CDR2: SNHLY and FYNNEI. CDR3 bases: TGTGCCACCACGGGACACCCAACCGGGGAGCTGTTTTTT. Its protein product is CATTGHPTGELFF.

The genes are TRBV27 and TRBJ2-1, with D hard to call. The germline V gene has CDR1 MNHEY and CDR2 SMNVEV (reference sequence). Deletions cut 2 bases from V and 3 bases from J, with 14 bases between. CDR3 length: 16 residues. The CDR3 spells CASSLVSSRDYNEQFF. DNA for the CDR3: TGTGCCAGCAGTTTAGTCTCCAGCAGAGACTACAATGAGCAGTTCTTC.

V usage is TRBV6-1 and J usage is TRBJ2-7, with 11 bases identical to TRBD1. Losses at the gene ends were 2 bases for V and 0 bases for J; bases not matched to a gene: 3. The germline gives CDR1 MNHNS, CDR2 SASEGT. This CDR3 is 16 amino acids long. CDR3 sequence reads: CASSEWGQGGSYEQYF. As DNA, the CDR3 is TGTGCCAGCAGTGAATGGGGACAGGGGGGCTCCTACGAGCAGTACTTC.

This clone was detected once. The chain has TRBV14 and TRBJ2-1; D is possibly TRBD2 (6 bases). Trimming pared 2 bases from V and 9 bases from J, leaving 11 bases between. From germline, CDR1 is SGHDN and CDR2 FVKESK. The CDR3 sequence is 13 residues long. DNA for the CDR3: TGTGCCAGCAGCCAATCCCGGGAGACTGAGCAGTTCTTC. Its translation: CASSQSRETEQFF.

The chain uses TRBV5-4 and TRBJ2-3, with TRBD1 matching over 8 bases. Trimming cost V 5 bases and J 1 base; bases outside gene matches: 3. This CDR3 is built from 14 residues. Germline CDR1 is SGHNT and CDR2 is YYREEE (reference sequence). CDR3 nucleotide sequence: TGTGCCAGCAGTCAGGACAGGGGCACAGATACGCAGTATTTT. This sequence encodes CASSQDRGTDTQYF.

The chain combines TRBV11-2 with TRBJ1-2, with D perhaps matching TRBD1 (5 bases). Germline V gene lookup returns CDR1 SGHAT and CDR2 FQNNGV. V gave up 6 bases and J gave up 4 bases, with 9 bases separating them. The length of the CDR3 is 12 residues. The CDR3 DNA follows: TGTGCCAGCAGAGGGGATAGCTATGGCTACACCTTC. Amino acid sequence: CASRGDSYGYTF.

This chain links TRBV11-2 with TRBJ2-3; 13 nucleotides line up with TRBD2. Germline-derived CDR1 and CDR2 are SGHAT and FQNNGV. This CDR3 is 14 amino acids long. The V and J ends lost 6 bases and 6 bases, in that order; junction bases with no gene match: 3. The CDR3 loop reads CASRPTSGRDTQYF. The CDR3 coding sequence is TGTGCCAGCAGACCGACTAGCGGGAGGGATACGCAGTATTTT. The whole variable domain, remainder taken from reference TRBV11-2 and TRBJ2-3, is EAGVAQSPRYKIIEKRQSVAFWCNPISGHATLYWYQQILGQGPKLLIQFQNNGVVDDSQLPKDRFSAERLKGVDSTLKIQPAKLEDSAVYLCASRPTSGRDTQYFGPGTRLTVL.

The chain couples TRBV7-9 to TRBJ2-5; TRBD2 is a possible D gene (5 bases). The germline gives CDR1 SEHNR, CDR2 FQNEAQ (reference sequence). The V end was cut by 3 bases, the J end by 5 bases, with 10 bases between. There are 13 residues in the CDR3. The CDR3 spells CASSFGVPETQYF. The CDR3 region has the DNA TGTGCCAGCAGCTTCGGGGTCCCTGAGACCCAGTACTTC.

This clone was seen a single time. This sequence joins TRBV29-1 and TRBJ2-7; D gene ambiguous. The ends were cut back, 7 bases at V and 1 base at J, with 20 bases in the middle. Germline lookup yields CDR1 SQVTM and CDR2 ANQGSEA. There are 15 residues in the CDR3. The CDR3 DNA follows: TGCAGCGCCGACCAGATCCCCCTTGCTTCCTACGAGCAGTACTTC. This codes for CSADQIPLASYEQYF.

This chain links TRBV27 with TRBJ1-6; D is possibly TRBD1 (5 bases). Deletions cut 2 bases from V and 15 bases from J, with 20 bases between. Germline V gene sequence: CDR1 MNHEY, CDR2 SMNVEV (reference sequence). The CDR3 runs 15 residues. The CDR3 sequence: CASSLSGQGNSLLHF. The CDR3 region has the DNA TGTGCCAGCAGTTTAAGTGGCCAGGGTAATAGCCTCCTCCACTTT.